This TCR beta chain was recovered during a study of blood T cell repertoires in COVID-19. The overall study: Acute and convalescent COVID-19 samples came from the United States, Italy and Spain. The analysed material was cDNA or gDNA that came from T cells, B-cell-depleted T cells, or PBMCs.

The CDR3 sequence is 17 residues long. Germline V gene sequence: CDR1 SGHRS, CDR2 YFSETQ. V was clipped by 1 base and J by 0 bases, with 17 bases between them. Source study methods: Amplification of reference gene primers was used by the study to estimate nucleated cell counts. Using immunoSEQ multiplex PCR, the repertoire was profiled, and TCRdb retains in-frame clones only, with some absent. V and J calls and clone size are given by that table; D and trimming were obtained from the DNA. The sample carries about 64,000 clones, 80% to 90% recorded once. The source material was peripheral blood. The chain uses TRBV5-1 and TRBJ2-7; D might be TRBD1 (6 bases). The receptor's source is a man aged 35 to 55 with acute or convalescent COVID-19. For the CDR3, the DNA is TGCGCCAGCAGCTTGTGGTTCCAGGGGCCCAGCTCCTACGAGCAGTACTTC. This gives the protein CASSLWFQGPSSYEQYF.